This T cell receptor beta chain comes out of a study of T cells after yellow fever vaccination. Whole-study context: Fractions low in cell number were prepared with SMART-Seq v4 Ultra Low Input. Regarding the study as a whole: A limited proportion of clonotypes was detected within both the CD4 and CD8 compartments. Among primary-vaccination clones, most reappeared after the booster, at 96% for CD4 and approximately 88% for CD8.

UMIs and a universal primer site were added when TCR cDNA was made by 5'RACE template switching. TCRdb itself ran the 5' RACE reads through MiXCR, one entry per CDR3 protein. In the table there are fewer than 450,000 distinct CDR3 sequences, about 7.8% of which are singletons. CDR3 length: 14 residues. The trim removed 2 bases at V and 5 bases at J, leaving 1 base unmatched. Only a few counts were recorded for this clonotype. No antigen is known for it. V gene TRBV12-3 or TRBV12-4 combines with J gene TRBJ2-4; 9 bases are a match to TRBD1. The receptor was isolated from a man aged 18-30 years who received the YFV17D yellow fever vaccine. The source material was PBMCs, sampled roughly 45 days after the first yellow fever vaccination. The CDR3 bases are TGTGCCAGCAGTTTACGGGACAGGGAAAACATTCAGTACTTC. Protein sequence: CASSLRDRENIQYF.